The 18 T cell receptor beta chains presented below share a single source sample, sequenced in a study of blood T cell repertoires in COVID-19. Profiled with immunoSEQ multiplex PCR; TCRdb holds only in-frame clones, not every one. There are roughly 120,000 clones in the sample; around nine tenths occur only once, and more than 2% lies in the top ten. Sequenced sample: peripheral blood. The receptors come from a woman in her forties or fifties with acute or convalescent COVID-19.

The V and J genes are TRBV11-1 and TRBJ2-2, with 9 bases lining up with TRBD1. J lost 7 bases, V lost 2 bases, and 5 bases had no gene match. The CDR3 contains 15 residues. The germline CDR1 and CDR2 sequences are SGHAT and FQDESV (reference sequence). CDR3 residues: CASSLRTGDVGELFF. DNA of the CDR3: TGTGCCAGCAGCTTAAGGACAGGGGACGTCGGGGAGCTGTTTTTT. Full variable domain (remainder filled in from reference TRBV11-1 and TRBJ2-2): EAEVAQSPRYKITEKSQAVAFWCDPISGHATLYWYRQILGQGPELLVQFQDESVVDDSQLPKDRFSAERLKGVDSTLKIQPAELGDSAMYLCASSLRTGDVGELFFGEGSRLTVL.

The J gene is TRBJ1-1, the V gene TRBV7-9, with D unresolved. The CDR3 consists of 12 residues. Germline CDR1 SEHNR, CDR2 FQNEAQ (reference sequence). The V and J ends lost 7 bases and 11 bases respectively, with 17 bases between them. The CDR3 DNA reads as TGTGCCAGCACCTTCGACAATGGAGGGGCTTTCTTT. Translating it yields CASTFDNGGAFF.

The CDR3 is CASSIDQVRGARYNEQFF. CDR3 DNA: TGTGCCAGTAGTATAGATCAAGTTCGGGGGGCTCGGTACAATGAGCAGTTCTTC. This chain joins TRBV19 and TRBJ2-1, with D possibly TRBD2 on 7 matching bases. The V end was cut by 0 bases, the J end by 4 bases, with 19 bases between. This CDR3 region has 18 residues. Germline V gives CDR1 LNHDA, CDR2 SQIVND (reference sequence). The whole variable domain, filled in from reference TRBV19 and TRBJ2-1, reads DGGITQSPKYLFRKEGQNVTLSCEQNLNHDAMYWYRQDPGQGLRLIYYSQIVNDFQKGDIAEGYSVSREKKESFPLTVTSAQKNPTAFYLCASSIDQVRGARYNEQFFGPGTRLTVL.

Only a few counts were recorded for this clone. The rearrangement joins TRBV5-1 to TRBJ1-1; D call uncertain. Germline V gives CDR1 SGHRS, CDR2 YFSETQ. This CDR3 is 15 amino acids long. Deletions cut 3 bases from V and 1 base from J, with 13 bases between. CDR3 sequence (DNA): TGCGCCAGCAGCTCCCGGGGTGACCCGAACACTGAAGCTTTCTTT. Protein product: CASSSRGDPNTEAFF.

The chain couples TRBV20-1 to TRBJ1-2; tentative D call: TRBD1 (5 bases). Germline CDR1 DFQATT, CDR2 SNEGSKA (reference sequence). V was shortened by 3 bases and J by 4 bases, with 12 bases between the two germline ends. CDR3 length: 13 residues. CDR3 sequence (DNA): TGCAGTGCTAGTGGGCAGGGCCTCTATGGCTACACCTTC. Protein product: CSASGQGLYGYTF.

This chain uses TRBV7-9 with TRBJ2-7, with TRBD2 matching 8 bases. Germline CDR1 and CDR2: SEHNR and FQNEAQ (reference sequence). The CDR3 spans 17 residues. V lost 4 bases and J lost 3; bases outside the gene matches: 14. Here the CDR3 DNA reads TGTGCCAGCAGCTCCCTTCTTTTTCGGGAGGGGAACTACGAGCAGTACTTC. Translation gives CASSSLLFREGNYEQYF.

V gene TRBV6-5 combines with J gene TRBJ1-1; 7 bases map to TRBD1. The CDR3 length is 13 residues. Looked up from germline, CDR1 is MNHEY and CDR2 is SVGAGI. V trimming: 7 bases; J trimming: 4 bases; junction bases outside the gene matches: 6. CDR3 coding DNA: TGTGCCAGCAACTTGAACAGGGGCACTGAAGCTTTCTTT. Its protein is CASNLNRGTEAFF.

The chain combines TRBV11-3 with TRBJ1-3, with 10 bases aligning to TRBD1. Germline CDR1 is SGHNT and CDR2 is YENEEA. This CDR3 is 13 amino acids long. V was clipped by 5 bases and J by 8 bases; unmatched bases: 3. CDR3 protein: CASSPGQGHTIYF. In DNA, the CDR3 is TGTGCCAGCAGCCCGGGACAGGGGCACACCATATATTTT.

This clone was observed a few times. The chain links TRBV11-2 to TRBJ2-1; no definite D call. The ends were cut back, 1 base at V and 10 bases at J, with 8 bases in the middle. The CDR3 length is 12 residues. Germline V gene data show CDR1 as SGHAT and CDR2 as FQNNGV. The CDR3 DNA follows: TGTGCCAGCAGCTTAGGCCTCACAGAGCAGTTCTTC. The encoded protein is CASSLGLTEQFF.

This sequence joins TRBV5-8 and TRBJ2-3; D remains ambiguous. CDR1 is SGHTS and CDR2 is YDEGEE in the germline V gene. This CDR3 is built from 13 residues. V was trimmed by 2 bases and J by 0 bases, leaving 4 bases between them. In nucleotides, the CDR3 is TGTGCCAGCAGCTTAGAGAGCACAGATACGCAGTATTTT. Translating it yields CASSLESTDTQYF.

This chain uses TRBV7-9 with TRBJ2-1; TRBD2 matches 10 bases. After removal of 4 bases from V and 9 bases from J, the junction contained 12 bases not matched to a gene. The CDR3 spans 16 residues. The germline V gene has CDR1 SEHNR and CDR2 FQNEAQ (reference sequence). The CDR3 sequence is CASSSSPGLASVEQFF. The CDR3 DNA sequence: TGTGCCAGCAGCTCGTCCCCGGGACTAGCGTCTGTTGAGCAGTTCTTC.

This rearrangement joins TRBV5-1 to TRBJ1-1, with a possible D match to TRBD1 (5 bases). Germline loops: CDR1 SGHRS, CDR2 YFSETQ. Trimming pared 4 bases from V and 4 bases from J, leaving 17 bases between. The CDR3 has 15 amino acids. For the CDR3, the DNA is TGCGCCAGCAGCCACCCCCAAGGAGGGGCCACTGAAGCTTTCTTT. Protein sequence: CASSHPQGGATEAFF.

This clone was picked up a small number of times. The rearrangement joins TRBV14 to TRBJ1-2; no definite D call. This CDR3 spans 13 amino acids. The V end was cut by 4 bases, the J end by 8 bases, with 14 bases between. Germline CDR1 is SGHDN and CDR2 is FVKESK. CDR3 nucleotides: TGTGCCAGCAGCCGCCCACGAGGGATAGGCTACACCTTC. Protein: CASSRPRGIGYTF.

V is TRBV19 and J is TRBJ1-4; 7 bases map to TRBD1. The germline CDR1 and CDR2 sequences are LNHDA and SQIVND (reference sequence). The CDR3 is 15 amino acids. The V segment lost 1 base and the J segment 8 bases; nucleotides outside the gene matches: 7. The CDR3 sequence is CASSIGGGAEEKLFF. For the CDR3, the DNA is TGTGCCAGTAGTATAGGAGGGGGCGCCGAGGAAAAACTGTTTTTT.

This chain links TRBV18 with TRBJ2-5, with TRBD1 identical over 7 bases. This CDR3 is 14 amino acids long. The V gene's germline CDR1 is KGHSH and CDR2 LQKENI. V lost 2 bases, J lost 5 bases, and 5 bases stayed unmatched. This CDR3 reads CASSPKGQLETQYF. The DNA for the CDR3 is TGTGCCAGCTCACCAAAGGGACAGTTGGAGACCCAGTACTTC.

This rearrangement joins TRBV4-1 to TRBJ1-1; D not certain. Between the trimmed V and J ends, which lost 4 bases and 1 base, there was a span of 13 bases. Germline assignment: CDR1 MGHRA and CDR2 YSYEKL. There are 15 residues in the CDR3. The CDR3 nucleotides read TGCGCCAGCAGCCTCGTCCCCGTCGGGAACACTGAAGCTTTCTTT. Protein: CASSLVPVGNTEAFF.

The chain employs TRBV7-2 and TRBJ1-2; TRBD1 is a possible D gene (6 bases). Germline loops: CDR1 SGHTA, CDR2 FQGNSA. This CDR3 has 13 residues. Deletions cut 0 bases from V and 7 bases from J, with 9 bases between. The CDR3 here is CASSLAVDSGYTF. CDR3 sequence (DNA): TGTGCCAGCAGCTTAGCGGTGGACAGTGGCTACACCTTC.

V and J are TRBV4-3 and TRBJ2-5; the D gene is possibly TRBD2 (5 bases). Germline-derived CDR1 and CDR2 are LGHNA and YSLEER. The CDR3 contains 16 residues. Trimming took 0 bases from V and 2 from J, leaving 13 bases between them. The CDR3 DNA reads as TGCGCCAGCAGCCAAGATTTGGCAGGACTTCAAGAGACCCAGTACTTC. Amino acids: CASSQDLAGLQETQYF.